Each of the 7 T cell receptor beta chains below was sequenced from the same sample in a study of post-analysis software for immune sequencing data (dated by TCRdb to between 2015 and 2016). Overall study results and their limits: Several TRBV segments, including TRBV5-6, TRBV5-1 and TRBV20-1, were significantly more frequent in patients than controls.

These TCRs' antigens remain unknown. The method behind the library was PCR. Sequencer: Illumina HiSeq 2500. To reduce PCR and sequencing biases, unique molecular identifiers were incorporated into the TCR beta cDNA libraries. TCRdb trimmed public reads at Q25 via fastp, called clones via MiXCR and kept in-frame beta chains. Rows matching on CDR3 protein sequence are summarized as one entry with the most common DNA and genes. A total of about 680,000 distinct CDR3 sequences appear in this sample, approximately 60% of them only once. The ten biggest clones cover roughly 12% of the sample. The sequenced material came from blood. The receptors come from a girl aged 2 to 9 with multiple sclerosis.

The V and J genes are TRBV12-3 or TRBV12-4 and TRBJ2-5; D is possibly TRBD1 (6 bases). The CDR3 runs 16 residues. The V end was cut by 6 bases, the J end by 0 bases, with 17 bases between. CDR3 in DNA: TGTGCCAGCAGCTCCACCGGGACACCGAACCAAGAGACCCAGTACTTC. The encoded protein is CASSSTGTPNQETQYF.

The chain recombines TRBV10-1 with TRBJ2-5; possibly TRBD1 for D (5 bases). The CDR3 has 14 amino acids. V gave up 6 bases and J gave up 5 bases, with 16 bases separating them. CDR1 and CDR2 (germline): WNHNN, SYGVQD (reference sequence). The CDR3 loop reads CASSGPTDSETQYF. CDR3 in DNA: TGCGCCAGCAGCGGCCCGACCGACAGCGAGACCCAGTACTTC.

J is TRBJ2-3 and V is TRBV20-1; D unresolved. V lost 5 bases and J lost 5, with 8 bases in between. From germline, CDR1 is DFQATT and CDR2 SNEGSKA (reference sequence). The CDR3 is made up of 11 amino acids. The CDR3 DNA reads TGCAGTGCTCCGCTAGGAGATACGCAGTATTTT. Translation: CSAPLGDTQYF.

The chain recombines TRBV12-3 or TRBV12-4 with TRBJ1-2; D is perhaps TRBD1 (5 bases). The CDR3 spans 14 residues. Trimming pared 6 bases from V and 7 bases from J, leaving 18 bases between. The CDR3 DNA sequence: TGTGCCAGCAGGTCGGGTATAGGGGAGACTGGCTACACCTTC. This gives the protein CASRSGIGETGYTF.

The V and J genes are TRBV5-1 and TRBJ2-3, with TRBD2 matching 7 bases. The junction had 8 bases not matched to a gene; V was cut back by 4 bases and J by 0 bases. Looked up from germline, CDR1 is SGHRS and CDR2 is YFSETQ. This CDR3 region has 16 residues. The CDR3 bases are TGCGCCAGCAGCGCCGTTCTAGCGGCTAGCACAGATACGCAGTATTTT. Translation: CASSAVLAASTDTQYF.

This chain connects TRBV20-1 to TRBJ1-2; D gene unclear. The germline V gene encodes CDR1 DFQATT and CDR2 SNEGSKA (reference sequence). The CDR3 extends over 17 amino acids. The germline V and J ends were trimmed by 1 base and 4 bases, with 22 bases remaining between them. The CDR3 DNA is TGCAGTGCTAGAGTTTACGTACTCTCGGGCCTTAGCTATGGCTACACCTTC. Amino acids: CSARVYVLSGLSYGYTF.

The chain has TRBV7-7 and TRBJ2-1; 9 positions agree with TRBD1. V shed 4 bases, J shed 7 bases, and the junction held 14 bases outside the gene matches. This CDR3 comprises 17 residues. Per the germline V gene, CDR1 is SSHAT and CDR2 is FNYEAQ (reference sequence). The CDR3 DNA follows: TGTGCCAGCAGCTCGGGATCCGGGACAGGGTGGGCAAATGAGCAGTTCTTC. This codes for CASSSGSGTGWANEQFF.